The rows below give T cell receptor beta chains drawn from one sample of a study of regulatory T cells in long-lasting Graves disease. Via MiXCR, TCRdb re-called the multiplex PCR reads, giving one row per CDR3 protein. The profile shows nearly 350,000 distinct CDR3 sequences, about 20% of them singletons. The sample was peripheral blood mononuclear cells (PBMCs), taken when the disease was refractory, from a patient treated with antithyroid drugs. Source of these receptors: a female donor with Graves disease. Each CDR3 is given with its conserved first and last residue. D genes are given only for firm matches. The size of a clone is reported for some rows only, either as once, few or many, or as a class for expanded clones.

>TRBJ2-7|many|NA|TRBV6-1
TGTGCCAGCAGCCCCGGACGGACCTACGAGCAGTACTTC
CASSPGRTYEQYF
>TRBJ1-1|few|NA|TRBV30
TGTGCCTGGAGTGTAAGCTGGACACGTACTGAAGCTTTCTTT
CAWSVSWTRTEAFF
>TRBJ2-3|NA|NA|TRBV6-2/TRBV6-3
TGTGCCAGCAGTGAACAGGTCGCGGGCCACCAAGGCCAGTATTTT
CASSEQVAGHQGQYF
>TRBJ1-5|few|NA|TRBV6-5
TGTGCCAGCAGTTACTCATCCGGGAAACAGCCCCAGCATTTT
CASSYSSGKQPQHF
>TRBJ1-1|few|TRBD1|TRBV20-1
TGCAGTGCTAGTAGACAGGGGGCTGAAGCTTTCTTT
CSASRQGAEAFF
>TRBJ2-7|NA|NA|TRBV13
TGTGCCAGCAGCGAAGGCCACGAGCAGTACTTC
CASSEGHEQYF
>TRBJ2-5|many|TRBD2|TRBV6-2/TRBV6-3
TGTGCCAGCAGTTCACTAGCGGGAGGGCCACAAGAGACCCAGTACTTC
CASSSLAGGPQETQYF
>TRBJ2-7|NA|TRBD2|TRBV5-1
TGCGCCAGCAGCGTTGCGGCGCTAGCGGAATACGAGCAGTACTTC
CASSVAALAEYEQYF
>TRBJ1-5|few|NA|TRBV25-1
TGTGCCAGCAGTGAAATTGGAAATCAGCCCCAGCATTTT
CASSEIGNQPQHF
>TRBJ1-2|few|NA|TRBV7-9
TGTGCCAGCAGCTTAGCCCGGCGGAGCCCGGTACGTGGCTACACCTTC
CASSLARRSPVRGYTF
>TRBJ2-7|NA|TRBD1|TRBV6-4
TGTGCCAGCAGTACTTGGGACAGGGAGATTGGGCTCTACGAGCAGTACTTC
CASSTWDREIGLYEQYF
>TRBJ1-2|few|NA|TRBV7-2
TGTGCCAGCAGCTTAAGAGGGGCCCCTACTAACTATGGCTACACCTTC
CASSLRGAPTNYGYTF
>TRBJ1-1|NA|TRBD1|TRBV29-1
TGCAGCGTTGAAGACCCCGGACAGGGTCGGACTGAAGCTTTCTTT
CSVEDPGQGRTEAFF
>TRBJ1-6|many|TRBD1|TRBV27
TGTGCCAGCAGCCGACGACAGGGCTCCTATAATTCACCCCTCCACTTT
CASSRRQGSYNSPLHF
>TRBJ2-7|few|TRBD2|TRBV6-1
TGTGCCAGCTGGACTAGCGAGCACGAGCAGTACTTC
CASWTSEHEQYF
>TRBJ2-5|many|NA|TRBV27
TGTGCCAGCAGTTTAGCTGGCAGGGTAGCTTGGGAGACCCAGTACTTC
CASSLAGRVAWETQYF
>TRBJ2-7|NA|NA|TRBV20-1
TGCAGTGCTAGAGCCTCGGGACAAGGGGACGAGCAGTACTTC
CSARASGQGDEQYF
>TRBJ2-3|NA|NA|TRBV7-2
TGTGCGGCGGGGGCGGGGAACACAGATACGCAGTATTTT
CAAGAGNTDTQYF
>TRBJ2-5|NA|TRBD2|TRBV5-1
TGCGCCAGCAGCATGACTAGCGGGGGGTCGGAGACCCAGTACTTC
CASSMTSGGSETQYF
>TRBJ2-7|few|NA|TRBV9
TGTGCCACCAACGACAGGAACTCCTACGAGCAGTACTTC
CATNDRNSYEQYF
>TRBJ2-1|NA|TRBD2|TRBV12-3/TRBV12-4
TGTGCCAGCAGTCGGACTAGCGGCTATTTTTACAATGAGCAGTTCTTC
CASSRTSGYFYNEQFF
>TRBJ2-7|NA|TRBD1|TRBV7-8
TGTGCCAGCAGCTTATGGGGACAGGGAACCTACGAGCAGTACTTC
CASSLWGQGTYEQYF
>TRBJ2-7|many|NA|TRBV18
TGTGCCAGCTCACCACCAGGAGCGGGGACATACGAGCAGTACTTC
CASSPPGAGTYEQYF
>TRBJ2-2|few|NA|TRBV20-1
TGCAGTGCTAGAGGACCAGGGCTAAAGGACACCGGGGAGCTGTTTTTT
CSARGPGLKDTGELFF
>TRBJ1-6|NA|NA|TRBV7-9
TGTGCCAGCAGCTTAGCGACATCACCCCTCCACTTT
CASSLATSPLHF
>TRBJ1-1|NA|TRBD1|TRBV9
TGTGCCAGCAGCGCAGAGGGACAGCCCCACACTGAAGCTTTCTTT
CASSAEGQPHTEAFF
>TRBJ2-5|many|NA|TRBV11-3
TGTGCCCCCCAGCAGACCCAGTACTTC
CAPQQTQYF
>TRBJ2-5|many|NA|TRBV7-7
TGTGCTAGCAGCTTAGAGCCCGGGCGGCTTCAAGAGACCCAGTACTTC
CASSLEPGRLQETQYF
>TRBJ2-1|NA|NA|TRBV6-1
TGTGCCAGCAGTGAAGCGCTTAGTGAGCAGTTCTTC
CASSEALSEQFF
>TRBJ1-2|few|NA|TRBV9
TGTGCCAGCAGCGTAGGTTCCTATGGCTACACCTTC
CASSVGSYGYTF
>TRBJ2-7|NA|TRBD2|TRBV7-9
TGTGCCAGCAGCTTTCTGCGGGGGGCAGGGGAGCAGTACTTC
CASSFLRGAGEQYF
>TRBJ2-7|many|NA|TRBV6-1
TGTGCCAGCAGGGCCGGGACCCAAGGCTACGAGCAGTACTTC
CASRAGTQGYEQYF
>TRBJ2-5|few|TRBD2|TRBV6-2/TRBV6-3
TGTGCCAGCAGACTAGCGGGAGCTTCGGTGACCCAGTACTTC
CASRLAGASVTQYF
>TRBJ2-2|few|TRBD1|TRBV7-8
TGTGCCAGCAGCTTAGGGACAGGGACGAACACCGGGGAGCTGTTTTTT
CASSLGTGTNTGELFF
>TRBJ1-2|few|NA|TRBV4-3
TGCGCCAGCAGCCAAGAATGGACAGCTAACTATGGCTACACCTTC
CASSQEWTANYGYTF
>TRBJ1-2|many|TRBD1|TRBV3-1
TGTGCCAGCAGCCAAGGGGTGACAGGGGGCTCTGGCTACACCTTC
CASSQGVTGGSGYTF
>TRBJ2-5|NA|TRBD1|TRBV19
TGTGCCAGTAGTCAGGCAGGGGGACGTGAGACCCAGTACTTC
CASSQAGGRETQYF
>TRBJ1-5|NA|NA|TRBV30
TGTGCCTGGAGTGTAAAAGGGCAGGGAGGGAATCAGCCCCAGCATTTT
CAWSVKGQGGNQPQHF
>TRBJ2-7|few|TRBD1|TRBV27
TGTGCCAGCAGTTTACGACAGGGGCCCAGCGAGCAGTACTTC
CASSLRQGPSEQYF
>TRBJ1-2|NA|TRBD1|TRBV11-2
TGTGCCAGCAGCACGACAGGGTACTTTGGCTACACCTTC
CASSTTGYFGYTF
>TRBJ1-2|many|NA|TRBV2
TGTGCCAGCAGGGGGGGTGGCTACACCTTC
CASRGGGYTF
>TRBJ2-1|NA|NA|TRBV20-1
TGCAGTGCTAGACTTAAACCGCGGGCCGGCGGCTACAATGAGCAGTTCTTC
CSARLKPRAGGYNEQFF
>TRBJ2-3|NA|TRBD1|TRBV28
TGTGCCAGCAGCCCAGGACAGGGGTATCCTGGAGATACGCAGTATTTT
CASSPGQGYPGDTQYF
>TRBJ2-2|NA|NA|TRBV11-2
TGTGCCAGCAGCTTAGAGCCCCTTTTGGGGACCGGGGAGCTGTTTTTT
CASSLEPLLGTGELFF
>TRBJ2-5|NA|NA|TRBV25-1
TGTGCCAGCAGTGTAGGACCCCGGGCAAGGGAGACCCAGTACTTC
CASSVGPRARETQYF
>TRBJ1-1|NA|NA|TRBV29-1
TGCAGCGCCATTGGGAGGGAGGGATTCACTGAAGCTTTCTTT
CSAIGREGFTEAFF
>TRBJ1-1|many|NA|TRBV6-1
TGTGCCAGCGGTAGCAGGGTATTGAACACTGAAGCTTTCTTT
CASGSRVLNTEAFF
>TRBJ1-5|many|TRBD1|TRBV10-2
TGCGCCAGCAGTGATACAGGGGGCAATCAGCCCCAGCATTTT
CASSDTGGNQPQHF
>TRBJ2-2|many|TRBD1|TRBV12-3/TRBV12-4
TGTGCCAGCATCTCTGATGGATTCGGACAGGCATACACCGGGGAGCTGTTTTTT
CASISDGFGQAYTGELFF
>TRBJ1-1|NA|NA|TRBV6-5
TGTGCCAGCAGTTACACCACGGACACTGAAGCTTTCTTT
CASSYTTDTEAFF
>TRBJ2-2|NA|TRBD2|TRBV6-1
TGTGCCAGCAGTCCCGGGACTAGGAACACCGGGGAGCTGCTTTTT
CASSPGTRNTGELLF
>TRBJ1-4|many|TRBD1|TRBV24-1
TGTGCCACCAGTGATAAACGGATCGATCAAGGGGACAGAAATAATGAAAAACTGTTTTTT
CATSDKRIDQGDRNNEKLFF
>TRBJ1-2|many|NA|TRBV7-3
TGTGCCAGCAGCCTGACAGGTCCTGGGGGTGGCTACACCTTC
CASSLTGPGGGYTF